One sample yielded the 9 T cell receptor beta chains listed below, sequenced in a study of CD8+ T cells in alopecia areata. The treatment denotes: oral pan-JAK inhibitor, 5-10 mg twice daily. RNA extraction was followed by reverse transcription into cDNA, which acted as the sequencing template. The repertoire was sequenced with immunoSEQ multiplex PCR; TCRdb's copy has only in-frame clones and lacks some. The table includes 210,000 or so clones, over 60% detected once. This specimen consisted of CD4+ T cells sorted from blood, obtained at approximately week 44, from a patient treated with tofacitinib. These receptor sequences come from a human donor with alopecia areata.

A few counts support this clone. V gene TRBV29-1 combines with J gene TRBJ2-2; D unclear. The germline V gene has CDR1 SQVTM and CDR2 ANQGSEA. The germline V and J ends were trimmed by 4 bases and 3 bases, with 12 bases remaining between them. CDR3 size: 14 residues. CDR3 residues: CSVVPRRDTGELFF. DNA of the CDR3: TGCAGCGTTGTCCCTCGCCGAGACACCGGGGAGCTGTTTTTT.

This chain joins TRBV30 and TRBJ1-1; D is ambiguous. This CDR3 is 16 amino acids long. Per the germline V gene, CDR1 is GTSNPN and CDR2 is SVGIG (reference sequence). Trimming cost V 1 base and J 1 base, with 16 bases left between them. The CDR3 reads CAWSEGGGPRNTEAFF. CDR3 DNA: TGTGCCTGGAGTGAAGGAGGTGGACCGAGGAACACTGAAGCTTTCTTT.

This clone was seen repeatedly, ten times or more. Other DNA sequences in the sample encode the same CDR3. The chain uses TRBV10-1 and TRBJ2-2; D is undetermined. The V end lost 4 bases, the J end lost 0 bases, and 3 bases lay between the germline ends. CDR3 length equals 13 residues. Per germline, CDR1 WNHNN and CDR2 SYGVQD (reference sequence). Here the CDR3 reads CASSGPNTGELFF. The CDR3 DNA is TGCGCCAGCAGTGGGCCGAACACCGGGGAGCTGTTTTTT.

V gene TRBV12-5 combines with J gene TRBJ1-5; D call uncertain. Trimming pared 6 bases from V and 10 bases from J, leaving 19 bases between. This CDR3 contains 14 residues. The germline V gene has CDR1 LGHNT and CDR2 FRNRAP. CDR3 coding DNA: TGTGCTAGTGGGCAATCAGGAGCCGTCGGCCCCCAGCATTTT. As protein: CASGQSGAVGPQHF.

This clone occurred a few times. The chain combines TRBV10-3 with TRBJ2-7; 8 bases map to TRBD1. This CDR3 spans 15 amino acids. J gave up 1 base and V 4 bases, and 6 bases lay outside the gene matches. CDR1 ENHRY and CDR2 SYGVKD come from the germline V gene. DNA for the CDR3: TGTGCCATCAGTGTTCAGGGGACAGGTTCCTACGAGCAGTACTTC. Translating gives CAISVQGTGSYEQYF.

The chain employs TRBV11-2 and TRBJ2-7, with D possibly matching TRBD2 (6 bases). This CDR3 comprises 15 residues. Germline CDR1 is SGHAT and CDR2 is FQNNGV. Trimming cost V 5 bases and J 5 bases, with 19 bases left between them. The CDR3 DNA reads TGTGCCAGCAGCCCCTCTCCGGGAGCAGGTCACGAGCAGTACTTC. It specifies CASSPSPGAGHEQYF.

This clone was recorded a few times. V gene TRBV10-3 combines with J gene TRBJ2-2; 11 nucleotides match TRBD1. V lost 4 bases and J lost 1; bases outside the gene matches: 2. The V gene's germline CDR1 is ENHRY and CDR2 SYGVKD. This CDR3 comprises 16 residues. CDR3 amino acids: CAISAGQGGNTGELFF. The CDR3 DNA follows: TGTGCCATCAGTGCGGGACAGGGGGGGAACACCGGGGAGCTGTTTTTT.

This chain joins TRBV5-1 and TRBJ2-7; 8 nucleotides line up with TRBD1. Germline V CDR1 and CDR2: SGHRS, YFSETQ. The CDR3 is made up of 15 amino acids. J was trimmed by 3 bases and V by 2 bases; bases with no gene match: 7. The CDR3: CASSLGTGENYEQYF. The DNA of the CDR3 is TGCGCCAGCAGCTTAGGGACAGGAGAAAACTACGAGCAGTACTTC.

J is TRBJ1-1 and V is TRBV9, with D possibly matching TRBD1 (5 bases). The CDR3 extends over 15 amino acids. Germline lookup yields CDR1 SGDLS and CDR2 YYNGEE. V lost 0 bases, J lost 1 base, and 10 bases lay in between. CDR3 region: CASSVASTGNTEAFF. The DNA for the CDR3 is TGTGCCAGCAGCGTAGCAAGTACAGGGAACACTGAAGCTTTCTTT.